Here is one T cell receptor (beta chain) with its context. This specimen belongs to a study of blood T cell repertoires in COVID-19. Whole-study context: The United States, Italy and Spain were the sources of the acute and convalescent COVID-19 samples.

Per the study methods: Reference gene primer amplification in the assay estimated nucleated cell counts. Generated by immunoSEQ multiplex PCR, the TCRdb table keeps only in-frame clones and is missing some. The V and J calls and the clone size are those of that table, but D and trimming were determined from the DNA. The top ten clones hold 5.5% to 7% of a sample with a few hundred thousand clones, 87% of them seen once. Germline CDR1 MNHEY, CDR2 SVGAGI. The CDR3 covers 15 residues. The ends were cut back, 4 bases at V and 7 bases at J, with 19 bases in the middle. Adults between about 18 and 95 years of age took part from under 30 US areas. Cohort 3 donors counted as recovered after two negative PCRs, clearance, or resolved symptoms.

This TCR was sampled from a woman in her twenties or thirties who had recovered from COVID-19. This chain connects TRBV6-5 to TRBJ1-1, with D possibly TRBD1 on 6 matching bases. The sequenced material came from PBMCs or T cells enriched from blood (not recorded which). CDR3 sequence reads: CASSSGTQRGGEAFF. CDR3 bases: TGTGCCAGCAGTTCCGGGACACAGAGAGGAGGTGAAGCTTTCTTT.